These 19 T cell receptor beta chains were all obtained from the same sample, sequenced in a study of control samples from healthy donors and cancer patients (TCRdb year 2020). The library was made by the immunoSEQ multiplex PCR assay. Entries here come from immuneACCESS through TCRdb and include only in-frame sequences with V and J called. Some clones fail to appear in such tables; in the studies checked, an unresolved V gene covers under half of the shortfall, and the cause of the remainder is unknown. The sample records around 180,000 clones, 90% to 95% of which are singletons. The leading ten clones occupy 1.1% to 1.5% of the sample. What was sequenced was blood. The receptors here all came from a woman between 18 and 29 years old in good health.

This clone was detected only once. The chain employs TRBV6-6 and TRBJ1-1, with a tentative D call TRBD1 (6 bases). There are 14 residues in the CDR3. Trimming removed 5 bases at V and 11 bases at J, with 21 bases between. Germline CDR1 reads MNHNY; CDR2 reads SVGAGI (reference sequence). CDR3 nucleotide sequence: TGTGCCAGCAGTCAACAAGGACAGCCGCCTTTTGCTTTCTTT. Translation gives CASSQQGQPPFAFF.

The chain carries TRBV5-8 and TRBJ1-1; 7 bases line up with TRBD1. The J segment lost 5 bases and the V segment lost 4 bases, leaving 14 bases of the junction unmatched. CDR1 and CDR2 from the germline V gene are SGHTS and YDEGEE. This CDR3 has 16 amino acids. This chain's CDR3 is CASSRTGSLGGTEAFF. The CDR3 nucleotides are TGTGCCAGCAGCAGGACAGGTTCTTTAGGGGGGACTGAAGCTTTCTTT.

CDR3 in DNA: TGTGCCAGTAGTCAACGATTCCATCGATATGGAGGCTACACCTTC. Translated, it gives CASSQRFHRYGGYTF. The rearrangement links TRBV19 to TRBJ1-2; D uncertain. This CDR3 region has 15 residues. The germline V gene encodes CDR1 LNHDA and CDR2 SQIVND (reference sequence). With 5 bases removed from V and 8 bases from J, the gap between germline ends came to 21 bases.

The V and J genes are TRBV6-2 or TRBV6-3 and TRBJ1-2, with D maybe TRBD1 (5 bases). Germline loops: CDR1 MNHEY, CDR2 SVGEGT. Trimming stripped 2 bases from V and 6 bases from J, with 10 bases between. CDR3 length equals 13 residues. The CDR3: CASSYGGLNGYTF. CDR3 coding DNA: TGTGCCAGCAGTTACGGGGGGTTGAATGGCTACACCTTC.

The rearrangement links TRBV5-1 to TRBJ2-7, with a tentative D call TRBD1 (7 bases). V lost 3 bases and J lost 2, with 12 bases in between. Germline V gene data show CDR1 as SGHRS and CDR2 as YFSETQ. The CDR3 sequence is 14 residues long. The CDR3 DNA follows: TGCGCCAGCAGCTACCAGGGGGAGGCCTACGAGCAGTACTTC. It specifies CASSYQGEAYEQYF.

The table lists this clone with a count of one. The rearrangement links TRBV15 to TRBJ2-7, with 8 nucleotides matching TRBD1. Germline V gene sequence: CDR1 LNHNV, CDR2 YYDKDF (reference sequence). Unmatched junction bases numbered 8, after V lost 8 bases and J lost 5 bases. This CDR3 has 13 amino acids. The CDR3 nucleotides are TGTGCCACCCGTAGACAGGGGAAGAACGAGCAGTACTTC. It encodes CATRRQGKNEQYF.

The V gene is TRBV19, the J gene TRBJ1-5, with D uncertain. Per the germline V gene, CDR1 is LNHDA and CDR2 is SQIVND (reference sequence). Trimming left V 3 bases short and J 9 bases short, with 9 bases between. The CDR3 length is 12 residues. Here the CDR3 reads CASSITARPQHF. CDR3 in DNA: TGTGCCAGTAGTATCACAGCGAGGCCCCAGCATTTT.

The chain links TRBV18 to TRBJ2-3; D is possibly TRBD1 or TRBD2 (5 bases each). CDR1 and CDR2 (germline): KGHSH, LQKENI. This CDR3 has 18 amino acids. The V gene lost 2 bases and the J gene lost 0 bases, with 18 bases spanning the gap. The CDR3 nucleotides are TGTGCCAGCTCACCAGGGGGTGGTACCTGGGGGAGCACAGATACGCAGTATTTT. It yields the protein CASSPGGGTWGSTDTQYF. The complete variable domain, with remaining parts taken from reference TRBV18 and TRBJ2-3, reads NAGVMQNPRHLVRRRGQEARLRCSPMKGHSHVYWYRQLPEEGLKFMVYLQKENIIDESGMPKERFSAEFPKEGPSILRIQQVVRGDSAAYFCASSPGGGTWGSTDTQYFGPGTRLTVL.

The J gene is TRBJ2-7, the V gene TRBV11-2; unclear D gene. The V end was cut by 3 bases, the J end by 0 bases, with 9 bases between. CDR3 length: 14 residues. Germline V gene sequence: CDR1 SGHAT, CDR2 FQNNGV. CDR3 region: CASSFSRGSYEQYF. CDR3 coding DNA: TGTGCCAGCAGCTTCTCTCGAGGCTCCTACGAGCAGTACTTC. The whole variable domain, filled in from reference TRBV11-2 and TRBJ2-7, reads EAGVAQSPRYKIIEKRQSVAFWCNPISGHATLYWYQQILGQGPKLLIQFQNNGVVDDSQLPKDRFSAERLKGVDSTLKIQPAKLEDSAVYLCASSFSRGSYEQYFGPGTRLTVT.

The chain couples TRBV29-1 to TRBJ2-7; 7 bases agree with TRBD1. The trim removed 0 bases at V and 4 bases at J, leaving 3 bases unmatched. In germline, CDR1 is SQVTM, CDR2 ANQGSEA. CDR3 length: 13 residues. The DNA for the CDR3 is TGCAGCGTTGAAGAACAGGGGCTGTACGAGCAGTACTTC. As protein: CSVEEQGLYEQYF.

The chain is built from TRBV29-1 and TRBJ1-2; 9 nucleotides align to TRBD1. The CDR3 spans 12 residues. V gave up 4 bases and J gave up 8 bases; unmatched junction bases: 5. Germline CDR1 SQVTM, CDR2 ANQGSEA. The CDR3 spells CSVVQGAVGYTF. The CDR3 DNA follows: TGCAGCGTTGTACAGGGGGCGGTAGGCTACACCTTC. Drawing the rest from reference TRBV29-1 and TRBJ1-2, the complete variable domain is SAVISQKPSRDICQRGTSLTIQCQVDSQVTMMFWYRQQPGQSLTLIATANQGSEATYESGFVIDKFPISRPNLTFSTLTVSNMSPEDSSIYLCSVVQGAVGYTFGSGTRLTVV.

The chain couples TRBV2 to TRBJ2-5, with 9 bases aligning to TRBD1. Trimming took 10 bases from V and 4 from J; bases not matched to a gene: 13. The CDR3 covers 15 residues. The germline V gene encodes CDR1 SNHLY and CDR2 FYNNEI. The CDR3 DNA sequence: TGTGCCACCAGCGCCAGAGCGACAGGGGGAGAGACCCAGTACTTC. Protein product: CATSARATGGETQYF.

The J gene is TRBJ1-1, the V gene TRBV6-5; maybe TRBD1 (6 bases). V shed 7 bases and J shed 5 bases, with 14 bases lying between them. CDR1 MNHEY and CDR2 SVGAGI come from the germline V gene. The CDR3 is 13 residues long. The CDR3 loop reads CASTRSGATEAFF. The CDR3 DNA is TGTGCCAGCACGAGGTCGGGGGCGACTGAAGCTTTCTTT.

This chain uses TRBV5-6 with TRBJ2-1; perhaps TRBD1 as D (5 bases). In germline, CDR1 is SGHDT, CDR2 YYEEEE. V was trimmed by 4 bases and J by 7 bases, leaving 9 bases between them. The length of the CDR3 is 12 residues. The CDR3 DNA reads as TGTGCCAGCAGCATGACAGAGAATGAGCAGTTCTTC. It translates to CASSMTENEQFF. The whole variable domain, filled in from reference TRBV5-6 and TRBJ2-1, reads DAGVTQSPTHLIKTRGQQVTLRCSPKSGHDTVSWYQQALGQGPQFIFQYYEEEERQRGNFPDRFSGHQFPNYSSELNVNALLLGDSALYLCASSMTENEQFFGPGTRLTVL.

The V call is TRBV28, the J call TRBJ2-7; TRBD1 aligns across 7 bases. CDR3 length equals 13 residues. The V segment lost 7 bases and the J segment 2 bases; nucleotides outside the gene matches: 5. Germline loops: CDR1 MDHEN, CDR2 SYDVKM. The CDR3 DNA reads TGTGCCAGCAACCAGGGGGACACCTACGAGCAGTACTTC. Its translation: CASNQGDTYEQYF.

CDR3 amino acids: CASRQTASSEAFF. The CDR3 region has the DNA TGTGCCAGCAGGCAAACAGCTTCCTCTGAAGCTTTCTTT. This chain links TRBV12-3 or TRBV12-4 with TRBJ1-1; no definite D call. The CDR3 has 13 amino acids. V was clipped by 6 bases and J by 6 bases, with 14 bases between them.

The CDR3 nucleotides are TGTGCCAGCAGTTTAAGCATAGGGACGCCTGGCTACACCTTC. It specifies CASSLSIGTPGYTF. The chain is built from TRBV28 and TRBJ1-2; D is possibly TRBD1 (5 bases). V was cut by 2 bases and J by 7 bases, with 14 bases left in between. CDR3 length: 14 amino acids. Germline V CDR1 and CDR2: MDHEN, SYDVKM.

The count of this clone is one. This chain connects TRBV10-3 to TRBJ1-1; D is perhaps TRBD1 (6 bases). The CDR3 consists of 15 residues. Germline-derived CDR1 and CDR2 are ENHRY and SYGVKD. The V and J ends lost 4 bases and 6 bases respectively, with 18 bases between them. CDR3 amino acids: CAISGGQGPPSEAFF. The CDR3 DNA sequence: TGTGCCATCAGTGGTGGGCAGGGGCCCCCTTCTGAAGCTTTCTTT.

The chain has TRBV13 and TRBJ2-1; possible D gene TRBD2, 6 bases. CDR1 and CDR2 (germline): PRHDT, FYEKMQ (reference sequence). The CDR3 contains 16 residues. Trimming cost V 5 bases and J 3 bases, with 17 bases left between them. The CDR3 DNA reads as TGTGCCAGCAGCCCCGGGGTCGGGAGAATCTACAATGAGCAGTTCTTC. It yields the protein CASSPGVGRIYNEQFF.